This T cell receptor beta chain was obtained from a study of T cell changes during pregnancy in multiple sclerosis. Sequenced by immunoSEQ multiplex PCR; TCRdb stores in-frame clones only, minus some. The repertoire consists of about 59,000 clones, with roughly 94% occurring once and the leading ten covering under 3%. Trimming cost V 3 bases and J 1 base; bases outside gene matches: 1. This CDR3 is 14 amino acids long. Germline assignment: CDR1 SGHNT and CDR2 YYREEE (reference sequence). The source is a female donor with multiple sclerosis, enrolled in a pregnancy study. Sample: CD8+ T cells from peripheral blood mononuclear cells, taken after pregnancy. The rearrangement links TRBV5-4 to TRBJ2-7; TRBD2 matches at 10 bases. CDR3 nucleotides: TGTGCCAGCAGCTCGGGACTAGCGTCCTACGAGCAGTACTTC. Translated: CASSSGLASYEQYF.